The sequence of this TCR beta chain was determined in a study of T cells after yellow fever vaccination. Study conclusions and caveats: A large majority of primary-vaccination clones showed up again after the booster (just under 97% CD4, around 85% CD8). In FACS-sorted repertoires, abundant clonotypes from the bulk population could appear as contaminants.

V lost 3 bases and J lost 5; bases outside the gene matches: 17. From germline, CDR1 is SGDLS and CDR2 YYNGEE. The CDR3 length is 18 residues. This clonotype was picked up a small number of times. Its target is not known. They built TCR cDNA with 5'RACE template switching, a step that put in a universal primer site and UMIs. TCRdb used MiXCR to reprocess the 5' RACE reads, holding one entry per CDR3 protein. Among approximately 300,000 distinct CDR3 sequences listed, roughly 10% were seen once. Material: CD4+ T cells sorted from PBMCs, obtained 45 days after the yellow fever booster vaccination. The V call is TRBV9, the J call TRBJ2-5, with 9 nucleotides matching TRBD1. The clonotype was recovered from a man between 18 and 35 years old who received the YFV17D yellow fever vaccine. The CDR3 reads CASSAGRAWDRAGETQYF. The CDR3 DNA reads as TGTGCCAGCAGCGCGGGCCGCGCATGGGACAGGGCTGGGGAGACCCAGTACTTC.